Below, 3 T cell receptor beta chains from the same sample are listed, as sequenced in a study of cytomegalovirus exposure and HLA in healthy donors. PCR involved 60 Vbeta and 13 Jbeta primers. Data came from immunoSEQ multiplex PCR; TCRdb stores just in-frame clones and leaves some out. The table includes 100,000 to 150,000 clones, 70% to 85% detected once. The sample was PBMCs. Source of these receptors: a boy aged 2 to 10 in good health and CMV-seronegative.

The chain has TRBV7-2 and TRBJ2-1; 7 bases fit TRBD2. This CDR3 comprises 17 residues. V lost 3 bases and J lost 0; bases outside the gene matches: 8. The germline V gene has CDR1 SGHTA and CDR2 FQGNSA. CDR3: CASSFYNGGSSYNEQFF. Here the CDR3 DNA reads TGTGCCAGCAGCTTTTACAACGGGGGGAGCTCCTACAATGAGCAGTTCTTC. The variable domain in full, with the rest retrieved from reference TRBV7-2 and TRBJ2-1, is GAGVSQSPSNKVTEKGKDVELRCDPISGHTALYWYRQSLGQGLEFLIYFQGNSAPDKSGLPSDRFSAERTGGSVSTLTIQRTQQEDSAVYLCASSFYNGGSSYNEQFFGPGTRLTVL.

The rearrangement uses TRBV21-1 and TRBJ1-5. TRBV21-1 is a known pseudogene. This CDR3 is built from 16 residues. The CDR3 DNA is TGTGCCAGCAGCCCCCGGGGGGACTATAGCAATCAGCCCCAGCATTTT. Translated: CASSPRGDYSNQPQHF.

The rearrangement uses TRBV5-1 and TRBJ2-7; D may be TRBD2 (5 bases). The CDR3 has 13 amino acids. Trimming stripped 0 bases from V and 3 bases from J, with 7 bases between. The germline V gene encodes CDR1 SGHRS and CDR2 YFSETQ. The chain's CDR3 is CASSLAGNYEQYF. CDR3 sequence (DNA): TGCGCCAGCAGCTTGGCGGGGAACTACGAGCAGTACTTC.